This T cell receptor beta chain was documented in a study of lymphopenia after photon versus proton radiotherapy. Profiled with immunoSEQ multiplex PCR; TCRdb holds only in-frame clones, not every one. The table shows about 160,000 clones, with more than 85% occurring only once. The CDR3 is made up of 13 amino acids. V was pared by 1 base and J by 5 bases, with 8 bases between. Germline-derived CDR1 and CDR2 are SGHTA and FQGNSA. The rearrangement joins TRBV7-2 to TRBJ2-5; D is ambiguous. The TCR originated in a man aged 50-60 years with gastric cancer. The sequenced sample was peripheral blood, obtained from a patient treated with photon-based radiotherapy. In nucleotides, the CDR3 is TGTGCCAGCAGCTTAGGGGCGGTGGAGACCCAGTACTTC. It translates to CASSLGAVETQYF.